The 32 T cell receptor beta chains below all came from one sample that was sequenced in a study of T cell clonotyping in hematopoietic cell transplantation. Profiled with immunoSEQ multiplex PCR; TCRdb holds only in-frame clones, not every one. The sample contains approximately 13,000 clones, 95% to 98% of which appear only once. Here the sequenced sample was peripheral blood mononuclear cells, taken 30 days after allogeneic stem cell transplant. These TCRs come from a female patient aged 50-65 years who had an allogeneic stem cell transplant from an unrelated donor, so T cells may come from the graft donor. Some clones in this sample may be carry-over from other donors' samples.

The rearrangement uses TRBV7-2 and TRBJ1-6, with unresolved D. The CDR3 extends over 16 amino acids. V shed 3 bases and J shed 0 bases, with 9 bases lying between them. Germline V CDR1 and CDR2: SGHTA, FQGNSA. The CDR3 loop is CASSFTPDSYNSPLHF. The CDR3 DNA is TGTGCCAGCAGCTTTACTCCGGACTCCTATAATTCACCCCTCCACTTT.

The CDR3 nucleotides read TGCGCCAGCAGTCGCAGAACGGACGGTCACACCGGGGAGCTGTTTTTT. Protein product: CASSRRTDGHTGELFF. The chain employs TRBV23-1 and TRBJ2-2; D unclear. TRBV23-1 is an ORF, and what it does is uncertain. Trimming removed 4 bases from V and 3 bases from J, with 15 bases in between. The length of the CDR3 is 16 residues.

This clone has a single count. V usage is TRBV2 and J usage is TRBJ2-1, with 9 bases aligning to TRBD2. CDR3 length equals 15 residues. With V trimmed by 7 bases and J by 6 bases, 10 bases remained unmatched. The germline gives CDR1 SNHLY, CDR2 FYNNEI. The CDR3 loop reads CASNWGSGGRNEQFF. The CDR3 DNA is TGTGCCAGCAACTGGGGTAGCGGGGGCCGCAATGAGCAGTTCTTC.

This sequence joins TRBV7-3 and TRBJ1-1; a weak D match, TRBD1 (6 bases). Trimming cost V 5 bases and J 7 bases, with 20 bases left between them. The germline V gene encodes CDR1 SGHTA and CDR2 FQGTGA. The CDR3 totals 15 residues. Here the CDR3 reads CASSQGPGATVEAFF. The CDR3 DNA reads TGTGCCAGCAGCCAGGGGCCAGGGGCCACGGTTGAAGCTTTCTTT.

The chain is built from TRBV19 and TRBJ1-6; D gene ambiguous. Germline CDR1 and CDR2: LNHDA and SQIVND (reference sequence). The CDR3 spans 15 residues. The V gene lost 5 bases and the J gene lost 2 bases, with 10 bases spanning the gap. Written as DNA, the CDR3 is TGTGCCAGTAGTGTGAAGAACCCCTATAATTCACCCCTCCACTTT. Amino acids: CASSVKNPYNSPLHF.

This sequence joins TRBV19 and TRBJ1-4, with 7 bases fitting TRBD1. Germline V gives CDR1 LNHDA, CDR2 SQIVND (reference sequence). The V segment lost 5 bases and the J segment 8 bases; nucleotides outside the gene matches: 14. The CDR3 covers 16 residues. Here the CDR3 reads CASSSTGDRIWEKLFF. CDR3 nucleotides: TGTGCCAGTAGTTCCACAGGGGACCGAATCTGGGAAAAACTGTTTTTT.

This chain connects TRBV6-4 to TRBJ2-3; TRBD2 matches at 13 bases. The CDR3 spans 15 residues. Germline V gives CDR1 MRHNA, CDR2 SNTAGT. V lost 4 bases, J lost 3 bases, and 1 base stayed unmatched. CDR3 in amino acids: CASSALAGGTDTQYF. DNA of the CDR3: TGTGCCAGCAGTGCACTAGCGGGGGGGACAGATACGCAGTATTTT.

V usage is TRBV2 and J usage is TRBJ2-1; 9 bases are shared with TRBD2. CDR1 SNHLY and CDR2 FYNNEI come from the germline V gene. After removal of 1 base from V and 5 bases from J, the junction contained 3 bases not matched to a gene. The CDR3 has 15 residues. CDR3 residues: CASSEVAGDHNEQFF. The CDR3, as DNA: TGTGCCAGCAGTGAAGTAGCGGGGGACCACAATGAGCAGTTCTTC.

The J gene is TRBJ1-3, the V gene TRBV19; maybe TRBD1 (5 bases). The germline V gene has CDR1 LNHDA and CDR2 SQIVND (reference sequence). Trimming cost V 8 bases and J 0 bases, with 11 bases left between them. The CDR3 sequence is 14 residues long. The CDR3 DNA sequence: TGTGCCAGTCAGACAGTTAGCTCTGGAAACACCATATATTTT. It yields the protein CASQTVSSGNTIYF.

This clone came up once. V usage is TRBV5-1 and J usage is TRBJ2-7; TRBD1 matches at 7 bases. This CDR3 has 13 residues. Germline trimming cut 4 bases from V and 5 bases from J; bases unmatched to any gene: 6. From germline, CDR1 is SGHRS and CDR2 YFSETQ. CDR3 DNA sequence: TGCGCCAGCAGCAACAGGGGAAGGCACGAGCAGTACTTC. It yields the protein CASSNRGRHEQYF.

The chain couples TRBV4-2 to TRBJ1-4, with a weak D call TRBD1 (6 bases). The germline V and J ends were trimmed by 5 bases and 8 bases, with 12 bases remaining between them. Germline V lookup: CDR1 LGHNA, CDR2 YNFKEQ. This CDR3 contains 13 residues. The CDR3 protein is CASSGRTDEKLFF. The CDR3 DNA is TGTGCCAGCAGCGGTAGGACAGACGAAAAACTGTTTTTT.

V usage is TRBV10-2 and J usage is TRBJ1-6, with D hard to call. This CDR3 comprises 14 residues. The V and J ends lost 8 bases and 0 bases respectively, with 8 bases between them. Germline V gene lookup returns CDR1 WSHSY and CDR2 SAAADI. In DNA, the CDR3 is TGCGCCAGCGGAAGGAGCTCCTATAATTCACCCCTCCACTTT. Its translation is CASGRSSYNSPLHF.

On this clone: An end of the junction differs from the germline gene, which may be a read error. The chain is built from TRBV2 and TRBJ1-2; TRBD1 matches 7 bases. Per germline, CDR1 SNHLY and CDR2 FYNNEI. The CDR3 is 15 amino acids. The CDR3 coding sequence is TGTGCCAGCAGCGAAGAGGACAGGTCCAACTATGGCTACACCTTC. Translating it yields CASSEEDRSNYGYTF.

The V call is TRBV11-3, the J call TRBJ1-2; maybe TRBD1 (5 bases). The CDR3 contains 17 residues. V was cut by 0 bases and J by 5 bases, with 19 bases left in between. Germline V CDR1 and CDR2: SGHNT, YENEEA. CDR3 region: CASSLEWWGKGQYGYTF. CDR3 DNA: TGTGCCAGCAGCTTAGAATGGTGGGGTAAGGGGCAGTATGGCTACACCTTC. The full variable domain, with the rest looked up from reference TRBV11-3 and TRBJ1-2, is EAGVVQSPRYKIIEKKQPVAFWCNPISGHNTLYWYLQNLGQGPELLIRYENEEAVDDSQLPKDRFSAERLKGVDSTLKIQPAELGDSAVYLCASSLEWWGKGQYGYTFGSGTRLTVV.

The V gene is TRBV6-5, the J gene TRBJ1-6; D is undetermined. The CDR3 is 14 residues long. Germline-derived CDR1 and CDR2 are MNHEY and SVGAGI. The V end was cut by 8 bases, the J end by 6 bases, with 14 bases between. CDR3 sequence: CASGVGIGNSPLHF. For the CDR3, the DNA is TGTGCCAGCGGTGTGGGGATTGGTAATTCACCCCTCCACTTT.

This clone was detected only once. V and J are TRBV19 and TRBJ1-2, with TRBD1 matching over 8 bases. This CDR3 is 16 amino acids long. V lost 7 bases, J lost 2 bases, and 12 bases stayed unmatched. Looked up from germline, CDR1 is LNHDA and CDR2 is SQIVND (reference sequence). The CDR3 here is CASTQRARGLNYGYTF. DNA for the CDR3: TGTGCCAGTACCCAAAGGGCCAGGGGGCTAAACTATGGCTACACCTTC.

The rearrangement links TRBV6-4 to TRBJ1-1; the D is unclear. The V end was cut by 3 bases, the J end by 0 bases, with 5 bases between. Germline lookup yields CDR1 MRHNA and CDR2 SNTAGT. This CDR3 spans 13 amino acids. The CDR3 is CASSDTVNTEAFF. The CDR3 nucleotides read TGTGCCAGCAGTGATACAGTGAACACTGAAGCTTTCTTT.

This chain links TRBV9 with TRBJ2-5, with D possibly matching TRBD2 (6 bases). Germline CDR1 is SGDLS and CDR2 is YYNGEE. CDR3 length equals 14 residues. Trimming shortened V by 4 bases and J by 4 bases, and 14 bases separated the two germline ends. Written as DNA, the CDR3 is TGTGCCAGCAGCTCCCCTCTAGCGCGAGAGACCCAGTACTTC. Its protein is CASSSPLARETQYF. Drawing the rest from reference TRBV9 and TRBJ2-5, the complete variable domain is DSGVTQTPKHLITATGQRVTLRCSPRSGDLSVYWYQQSLDQGLQFLIQYYNGEERAKGNILERFSAQQFPDLHSELNLSSLELGDSALYFCASSSPLARETQYFGPGTRLLVL.

V usage is TRBV19 and J usage is TRBJ1-4; 7 bases line up with TRBD1. V lost 3 bases and J lost 8; bases outside the gene matches: 3. This CDR3 is 13 amino acids long. Germline V gene data show CDR1 as LNHDA and CDR2 as SQIVND (reference sequence). The CDR3 spells CASSITGAEKLFF. The CDR3 nucleotides are TGTGCCAGTAGTATTACAGGGGCAGAAAAACTGTTTTTT.

This clone was seen only once. The CDR3 sequence is CATSRDLSEAFF. In DNA form, the CDR3 reads TGTGCCACCAGCAGAGATTTAAGTGAAGCTTTCTTT. The chain couples TRBV15 to TRBJ1-1; D unresolved. The CDR3 runs 12 residues. Germline V gene data show CDR1 as LNHNV and CDR2 as YYDKDF (reference sequence). V was trimmed by 0 bases and J by 7 bases, leaving 6 bases between them.

The rearrangement uses TRBV7-6 and TRBJ1-3, with D possibly TRBD1 on 5 matching bases. Per germline, CDR1 SGHVS and CDR2 FNYEAQ. The CDR3 loop spans 15 amino acids. The CDR3 bases are TGTGCGTCGGGGCAGGGAAGTTCCCCCGGGAACACCATATATTTT. It yields the protein CASGQGSSPGNTIYF.

V usage is TRBV6-5 and J usage is TRBJ2-7, with 7 bases matching TRBD1. Germline trimming cut 2 bases from V and 4 bases from J; bases unmatched to any gene: 5. Germline values: CDR1 MNHEY, CDR2 SVGAGI. The CDR3 is made up of 14 amino acids. The CDR3 loop reads CASSYRRGWYEQYF. The CDR3 DNA reads TGTGCCAGCAGTTACCGCAGGGGGTGGTACGAGCAGTACTTC.

The genes are TRBV6-6 and TRBJ1-2; perhaps TRBD1 as D (6 bases). Germline V gene sequence: CDR1 MNHNY, CDR2 SVGAGI (reference sequence). Trimming stripped 6 bases from V and 5 bases from J, with 19 bases between. CDR3 length equals 15 residues. CDR3 sequence reads: CASSSGTTGLYGYTF. CDR3 bases: TGTGCCAGCAGCTCGGGGACAACCGGACTATATGGCTACACCTTC.

With regard to this clone: Germline is not matched at one junction end, which may reflect a read error. This chain uses TRBV7-9 with TRBJ1-2; D call uncertain. The CDR3 is 12 residues long. Germline CDR1 and CDR2: SEHNR and FQNEAQ (reference sequence). The CDR3 nucleotides read TGTGCTAGCAGCCCGGACGGCCATGGCTACACCTTC. Translated, it gives CASSPDGHGYTF. The whole variable domain, filled in from reference TRBV7-9 and TRBJ1-2, reads DTGVSQNPRHKITKRGQNVTFRCDPISEHNRLYWYRQTLGQGPEFLTYFQNEAQLEKSRLLSDRFSAERPKGSFSTLEIQRTEQGDSAMYLCASSPDGHGYTFGSGTRLTVV.

The chain uses TRBV12-5 and TRBJ1-6, with 9 bases matching TRBD1. This CDR3 is 16 amino acids long. Germline V CDR1 and CDR2: LGHNT, FRNRAP. With V trimmed by 0 bases and J by 7 bases, 4 bases remained unmatched. CDR3 sequence (DNA): TGTGCTAGTGGTTTGGTACTGGGGACAGGGAATTCACCCCTCCACTTT. Its protein product is CASGLVLGTGNSPLHF.

The V gene is TRBV2, the J gene TRBJ1-4; possibly TRBD1 for D (5 bases). Trimming shortened V by 5 bases and J by 2 bases, and 12 bases separated the two germline ends. This CDR3 region has 15 residues. Germline CDR1 reads SNHLY; CDR2 reads FYNNEI. CDR3 sequence (DNA): TGTGCCAGCAGTCCTAATCGGGGGACTAATGAAAAACTGTTTTTT. It encodes CASSPNRGTNEKLFF.

The chain combines TRBV19 with TRBJ2-7; TRBD1 might be the D (6 bases). Germline CDR1 and CDR2: LNHDA and SQIVND (reference sequence). This CDR3 contains 15 residues. V was pared by 5 bases and J by 4 bases, with 18 bases between. The CDR3 protein is CASSYAMGQYYEQYF. The CDR3 DNA sequence: TGTGCCAGTAGTTACGCAATGGGACAATATTACGAGCAGTACTTC.

The table lists this clone with a count of one. This chain joins TRBV28 and TRBJ2-7, with 7 bases identical to TRBD2. The CDR3 totals 13 residues. Germline V lookup: CDR1 MDHEN, CDR2 SYDVKM. The V segment lost 10 bases and the J segment 0 bases; nucleotides outside the gene matches: 6. The DNA of the CDR3 is TGTGCCATGTCCTCGGGGGGCTCCTACGAGCAGTACTTC. Its translation: CAMSSGGSYEQYF.

This clone was found once. The chain has TRBV19 and TRBJ1-2; 7 bases are shared with TRBD1. Trimming took 7 bases from V and 4 from J; bases not matched to a gene: 9. Germline loops: CDR1 LNHDA, CDR2 SQIVND (reference sequence). The CDR3 covers 14 residues. The CDR3 DNA sequence: TGTGCCAGTACGTTCGAGGGGGCCAGCTATGGCTACACCTTC. Protein: CASTFEGASYGYTF.

This rearrangement joins TRBV9 to TRBJ2-1; the match to TRBD1 covers 10 bases. The CDR3 totals 16 residues. Germline assignment: CDR1 SGDLS and CDR2 YYNGEE. After removal of 3 bases from V and 8 bases from J, the junction contained 11 bases not matched to a gene. The DNA for the CDR3 is TGTGCCAGCAGCGGGCCGGGACAGGGGTTTCGGGATGAGCAGTTCTTC. It codes for CASSGPGQGFRDEQFF. Based on the CDR3 plus reference TRBV9 and TRBJ2-1, the full variable domain is DSGVTQTPKHLITATGQRVTLRCSPRSGDLSVYWYQQSLDQGLQFLIQYYNGEERAKGNILERFSAQQFPDLHSELNLSSLELGDSALYFCASSGPGQGFRDEQFFGPGTRLTVL.

CDR3 nucleotide sequence: TGTGCCAGTAACCGGGGACACGCCACAGGTGGGGGAAACACCATATATTTT. Translating it yields CASNRGHATGGGNTIYF. The chain has TRBV19 and TRBJ1-3; D might be TRBD1 (6 bases). Germline V CDR1 and CDR2: LNHDA, SQIVND (reference sequence). The V gene lost 7 bases and the J gene lost 4 bases, with 23 bases spanning the gap. The CDR3 is made up of 17 amino acids.

The genes are TRBV2 and TRBJ1-5; D is possibly TRBD1 (6 bases). Germline V gives CDR1 SNHLY, CDR2 FYNNEI. This CDR3 has 14 amino acids. V was trimmed by 8 bases and J by 7 bases, leaving 18 bases between them. The CDR3 loop reads CASREQGEVQPQHF. CDR3 sequence (DNA): TGTGCCAGCCGAGAACAGGGCGAGGTCCAGCCCCAGCATTTT.